In this sample, the clone carrying this T cell receptor beta chain turned up many times. Its antigen is currently unknown. The germline gives CDR1 SGHTA, CDR2 FQGNSA. This CDR3 contains 16 residues. V lost 0 bases, J lost 5 bases, and 11 bases lay in between. The data belong to a study of T cell repertoires in cytomegalovirus infection. About the study: Public TCR beta signatures provided an indication of both CMV infection and a matching HLA type.

The study, taken as a whole, reports: Cumulative frequency of public TCR beta families picked out carriers of CMV plus the relevant HLA. Across the ex vivo response, the dominant clonotypes were HLA-C-restricted CMV-specific TCR beta clonotypes.

MiXCR, applied by TCRdb to the reads, yields one record per CDR3 protein. This sample carries around 270,000 distinct CDR3 sequences, roughly 10% of them seen once, and the ten largest clones take over 13%. The sequencing input was PBMCs. The rearrangement uses TRBV7-2 and TRBJ1-6, with D unresolved. This receptor was obtained from a human donor in good health (CMV status not recorded). Some clones in this sample may be carry-over from other donors' samples. The CDR3 DNA follows: TGTGCCAGCAGCTTAGCGCGTCGGGGAGATAATTCACCCCTCCACTTT. This encodes CASSLARRGDNSPLHF.